What follows describes a single T cell receptor beta chain. The antigen is not known. The data were taken from a study of blood T cell dynamics during melanoma immunotherapy. General study points: PBMC repertoires of eventual disease-control patients split at W3 into clonality or diversity gains.

Profiling relied on immunoSEQ multiplex PCR, and the TCRdb table lists in-frame clones only, not all of them. This table holds approximately 13,000 clones, over 75% found once. The CDR3 extends over 15 amino acids. CDR1 is LGHNA, CDR2 YSLEER, per germline. V was shortened by 0 bases and J by 4 bases, with 12 bases between the two germline ends. Specified time point: pre-treatment baseline. The V call is TRBV4-3, the J call TRBJ1-2; TRBD1 is a possible D gene (5 bases). The source was blood, collected from a patient treated with checkpoint blockade. The clonotype comes from a human donor with melanoma. The CDR3 is CASSQDRTGSYGYTF. In nucleotides, the CDR3 is TGCGCCAGCAGCCAAGATCGTACAGGAAGCTATGGCTACACCTTC.